These 3 T cell receptor beta chains share one sample of origin, sequenced in a study of T cell responses to AZD1222 COVID-19 vaccine. Sequenced by immunoSEQ multiplex PCR; TCRdb stores in-frame clones only, minus some. There are roughly 97,000 clones in the sample; roughly 89% occur only once, and 6% to 8% lies in the top ten. The source was peripheral blood, collected on day 0 of AZD1222 vaccination. These receptor sequences come from an adult in good health.

The chain combines TRBV28 with TRBJ1-2; 10 bases align to TRBD1. The V gene's germline CDR1 is MDHEN and CDR2 SYDVKM. This CDR3 has 14 residues. The ends lost 2 bases at V and 5 bases at J; junction bases unmatched: 2. The CDR3 region is CASSLEGQGYGYTF. As DNA, the CDR3 is TGTGCCAGCAGTTTAGAGGGACAGGGGTATGGCTACACCTTC.

The V gene is TRBV28, the J gene TRBJ2-5, with D hard to call. Germline-derived CDR1 and CDR2 are MDHEN and SYDVKM. Trimming left V 5 bases short and J 3 bases short, with 10 bases between. The CDR3 extends over 13 amino acids. The CDR3 DNA is TGTGCCAGCAGTGGACCATCGAAAGAGACCCAGTACTTC. It encodes CASSGPSKETQYF.

The V gene is TRBV12-3 or TRBV12-4, the J gene TRBJ1-4, with D perhaps TRBD1 (5 bases). V dropped 6 bases and J dropped 6 bases, with 11 bases sitting between them. This CDR3 is 13 amino acids long. The CDR3 loop reads CASSLRGDEKLFF. The CDR3 nucleotides read TGTGCCAGCAGCCTCCGGGGGGATGAAAAACTGTTTTTT.